A single sample gave rise to the 15 T cell receptor beta chains below, sequenced in a study of shared clonotypes between healthy human individuals. Clones were sequenced by immunoSEQ multiplex PCR, and TCRdb holds only the in-frame ones, with some missing. The sample records 2.5 million or so clones, approximately 94% being singletons. The sequenced sample was naive CD4+ T cells sorted from blood. Specified subset: CD45RA+ positively selected. The origin of the receptors is a man between 18 and 29 years old in good health.

This clone appeared a single time. The gene calls are TRBV10-2 and TRBJ2-5; D ambiguous. Germline loops: CDR1 WSHSY, CDR2 SAAADI. V dropped 2 bases and J dropped 8 bases, with 9 bases sitting between them. The CDR3 consists of 12 residues. The chain's CDR3 is CASSEVAGTQYF. DNA for the CDR3: TGCGCCAGCAGTGAGGTGGCAGGCACCCAGTACTTC.

V and J are TRBV2 and TRBJ2-3; a weak D match, TRBD1 (5 bases). Per the germline V gene, CDR1 is SNHLY and CDR2 is FYNNEI. Trimming cost V 11 bases and J 1 base, with 10 bases left between them. This CDR3 contains 12 residues. CDR3 sequence: CAVGVGTDTQYF. The CDR3, as DNA: TGTGCCGTAGGGGTGGGCACAGATACGCAGTATTTT.

On this clone: The same CDR3 arises from other DNA sequences in this sample as well. This chain connects TRBV18 to TRBJ2-5, with D maybe TRBD2 (7 bases). CDR3 length equals 15 residues. Germline CDR1 is KGHSH and CDR2 is LQKENI. Trimming removed 0 bases at V and 5 bases at J, with 13 bases between. The CDR3 loop reads CASSPPGGPRETQYF. CDR3 DNA sequence: TGTGCCAGCTCACCACCCGGGGGGCCAAGGGAGACCCAGTACTTC.

This rearrangement joins TRBV9 to TRBJ1-2, with TRBD1 as a possible D gene (5 bases). V dropped 0 bases and J dropped 0 bases, with 12 bases sitting between them. Germline assignment: CDR1 SGDLS and CDR2 YYNGEE. This CDR3 spans 16 amino acids. Written as DNA, the CDR3 is TGTGCCAGCAGCGTAGCCGCAGGGTCTCCTAACTATGGCTACACCTTC. It yields the protein CASSVAAGSPNYGYTF. The full variable domain, with the rest looked up from reference TRBV9 and TRBJ1-2, is DSGVTQTPKHLITATGQRVTLRCSPRSGDLSVYWYQQSLDQGLQFLIQYYNGEERAKGNILERFSAQQFPDLHSELNLSSLELGDSALYFCASSVAAGSPNYGYTFGSGTRLTVV.

This chain links TRBV19 with TRBJ1-5; no clear D. Germline CDR1 LNHDA, CDR2 SQIVND (reference sequence). Deletions cut 1 base from V and 11 bases from J, with 12 bases between. There are 13 residues in the CDR3. The CDR3 is CASSIVRERAQHF. The CDR3 bases are TGTGCCAGTAGTATAGTAAGGGAGCGGGCCCAGCATTTT.

V usage is TRBV5-6 and J usage is TRBJ2-7; D gene unclear. CDR1 is SGHDT, CDR2 YYEEEE, per germline. V was cut by 4 bases and J by 0 bases, with 14 bases left in between. The CDR3 has 15 amino acids. For the CDR3, the DNA is TGTGCCAGCAGCCCTTACATATCTAGCTCCTACGAGCAGTACTTC. It translates to CASSPYISSSYEQYF. Full variable domain (outside the CDR3, taken from reference TRBV5-6 and TRBJ2-7): DAGVTQSPTHLIKTRGQQVTLRCSPKSGHDTVSWYQQALGQGPQFIFQYYEEEERQRGNFPDRFSGHQFPNYSSELNVNALLLGDSALYLCASSPYISSSYEQYFGPGTRLTVT.

This clone was observed a handful of times. CDR3: CASSEVRGFSPLHF. The CDR3 bases are TGTGCCAGCAGTGAAGTCAGGGGTTTCTCACCCCTCCACTTT. V is TRBV2 and J is TRBJ1-6; tentative D call: TRBD1 (6 bases). The CDR3 spans 14 residues. Trimming stripped 1 base from V and 10 bases from J, with 11 bases between. In germline, CDR1 is SNHLY, CDR2 FYNNEI.

Comment on this clone: This CDR3 is also generated by other DNA sequences in the sample. The V and J genes are TRBV18 and TRBJ2-7; D is tentatively TRBD1 or TRBD2 (5 bases each). Germline CDR1 and CDR2: KGHSH and LQKENI. Trimming left V 3 bases short and J 0 bases short, with 9 bases between. The CDR3 consists of 14 residues. The CDR3 region has the DNA TGTGCCAGCTCACCCGGGACGGCCTCCTACGAGCAGTACTTC. Translation gives CASSPGTASYEQYF.

This chain links TRBV7-9 with TRBJ2-7; D unresolved. Germline lookup yields CDR1 SEHNR and CDR2 FQNEAQ (reference sequence). V lost 1 base to trimming and J lost 7 bases, with 8 bases between them. The CDR3 is made up of 12 amino acids. CDR3 residues: CASSLVHQEQYF. The CDR3 nucleotides are TGTGCCAGCAGCTTAGTCCATCAGGAGCAGTACTTC.

The chain carries TRBV25-1 and TRBJ1-6; D gene unclear. V was clipped by 6 bases and J by 9 bases, with 21 bases between them. Germline lookup yields CDR1 MGHDK and CDR2 SYGVNS. The CDR3 consists of 16 residues. CDR3 sequence reads: CASSPKASIRPSPLHF. Written as DNA, the CDR3 is TGTGCCAGCAGCCCCAAGGCTTCTATTCGGCCTTCACCCCTCCACTTT.

V is TRBV6-6 and J is TRBJ1-2, with TRBD1 as a possible D gene (6 bases). With 5 bases removed from V and 5 bases from J, the gap between germline ends came to 9 bases. The CDR3 totals 12 residues. Germline CDR1 is MNHNY and CDR2 is SVGAGI (reference sequence). CDR3 bases: TGTGCCAGCAGTACCGGACAGTATGGCTACACCTTC. The encoded protein is CASSTGQYGYTF.

This clone has a handful of counts. V and J are TRBV29-1 and TRBJ1-1; 8 nucleotides match TRBD1. V was clipped by 8 bases and J by 5 bases; unmatched bases: 13. From germline, CDR1 is SQVTM and CDR2 ANQGSEA. This CDR3 is built from 14 residues. This CDR3 is CSYSIRQGLTEAFF. CDR3 coding DNA: TGCAGCTATTCAATTCGACAGGGGCTAACTGAAGCTTTCTTT.

On this clone itself: The sample has other DNA sequences that encode this CDR3 too. V and J are TRBV11-3 and TRBJ2-3, with TRBD2 matching over 13 bases. The length of the CDR3 is 16 residues. Losses at the gene ends were 4 bases for V and 1 base for J; bases not matched to a gene: 2. CDR1 and CDR2 from the germline V gene are SGHNT and YENEEA. CDR3 coding DNA: TGTGCCAGCAGCTCCGGACTAGCGGGGGGCACAGATACGCAGTATTTT. Residues: CASSSGLAGGTDTQYF.

In regard to this clone: Other DNA sequences within the sample encode an identical CDR3. The V call is TRBV10-3, the J call TRBJ2-7; TRBD2 aligns across 7 bases. J was trimmed by 0 bases and V by 4 bases; bases with no gene match: 3. Germline V CDR1 and CDR2: ENHRY, SYGVKD. This CDR3 contains 14 residues. CDR3 in DNA: TGTGCCATCAGTGGTCTAGCGGACTCCTACGAGCAGTACTTC. It encodes CAISGLADSYEQYF.

The gene calls are TRBV4-1 and TRBJ1-1, with a tentative D call TRBD1 (5 bases). V lost 3 bases and J 0 bases, leaving 11 bases between the germline ends. CDR3 length: 15 amino acids. Germline V gene data show CDR1 as MGHRA and CDR2 as YSYEKL. This CDR3 reads CASSQTEGMNTEAFF. For the CDR3, the DNA is TGCGCCAGCAGCCAGACGGAGGGGATGAACACTGAAGCTTTCTTT.